The T cell receptor (beta chain) under discussion was sequenced for a study of blood T cell repertoires in COVID-19. Study-wide background: Some COVID-19 samples were acute and others convalescent; all came from the United States, Italy and Spain. Sources were T cells, B-cell-depleted T cells, or PBMCs; the material itself was cDNA or gDNA.

Germline CDR1 is LNHDA and CDR2 is SQIVND (reference sequence). V was shortened by 8 bases and J by 4 bases, with 17 bases between the two germline ends. The CDR3 runs to 14 residues. Per the original methods: Reference gene primers were amplified, and this amplification served to estimate nucleated cell counts. Sequencing used immunoSEQ multiplex PCR; TCRdb keeps in-frame clones, though not all of them. That table is the source of V, J and clone size, and D and trimming were worked out from the DNA. The sample holds more than 35,000 clones, roughly 80% seen once. Sequenced input: peripheral blood. The source is a man over 45 with active or convalescent COVID-19. The rearrangement joins TRBV19 to TRBJ1-2, with D unclear. The DNA of the CDR3 is TGTGCCAGTGATTACGGGAGCGCGAGCTATGGCTACACCTTC. Residues: CASDYGSASYGYTF. Filled out from reference TRBV19 and TRBJ1-2, the complete variable domain reads DGGITQSPKYLFRKEGQNVTLSCEQNLNHDAMYWYRQDPGQGLRLIYYSQIVNDFQKGDIAEGYSVSREKKESFPLTVTSAQKNPTAFYLCASDYGSASYGYTFGSGTRLTVV.